This entry lists 23 T cell receptor beta chains sequenced from one sample in a study of cytomegalovirus exposure and HLA in healthy donors. With 60 Vbeta and 13 Jbeta primers, the PCR was carried out. Profiling relied on immunoSEQ multiplex PCR, and the TCRdb table lists in-frame clones only, not all of them. The sample lists more than 100,000 clones, roughly 85% occurring once. The sequencing input was PBMCs. These receptor sequences come from a man aged 35 to 55 in good health and CMV-seronegative.

V and J are TRBV10-1 and TRBJ2-1; 15 nucleotides agree with TRBD2. This CDR3 comprises 18 residues. J gave up 9 bases and V 5 bases, and 14 bases lay outside the gene matches. Germline values: CDR1 WNHNN, CDR2 SYGVQD (reference sequence). CDR3 in amino acids: CASSPKIPGLAGGSEQFF. CDR3 DNA sequence: TGCGCCAGCAGTCCAAAAATACCGGGACTAGCGGGAGGTAGTGAGCAGTTCTTC.

This sequence joins TRBV7-9 and TRBJ1-6; a possible D gene is TRBD1 (6 bases). CDR1 and CDR2 from the germline V gene are SEHNR and FQNEAQ (reference sequence). V lost 2 bases, J lost 10 bases, and 12 bases lay in between. There are 14 residues in the CDR3. The CDR3 region has the DNA TGTGCCAGCAGCTTACAGGGGTCGGGGTCACCCCTCCACTTT. Translated, it gives CASSLQGSGSPLHF.

V is TRBV2 and J is TRBJ1-4, with D perhaps TRBD1 (6 bases). The CDR3 length is 12 residues. Germline CDR1 SNHLY, CDR2 FYNNEI. V was clipped by 6 bases and J by 8 bases, with 10 bases between them. The CDR3 sequence is CASRGQGEKLFF. CDR3 bases: TGTGCCAGCAGGGGACAAGGGGAAAAACTGTTTTTT.

This rearrangement joins TRBV2 to TRBJ2-1, with TRBD2 matching 9 bases. Germline lookup yields CDR1 SNHLY and CDR2 FYNNEI. The V gene end was trimmed by 3 bases and the J gene end by 5 bases; junction bases not matched to a gene: 5. CDR3 length: 15 amino acids. The CDR3 sequence is CASSEIAGAHNEQFF. The CDR3 region has the DNA TGTGCCAGCAGTGAGATAGCGGGAGCCCACAATGAGCAGTTCTTC.

A note on this clone: Other nucleotide sequences from this sample produce the same CDR3. V is TRBV28 and J is TRBJ1-5; D gene unclear. Trimming took 1 base from V and 7 from J, leaving 11 bases between them. This CDR3 spans 14 amino acids. From germline, CDR1 is MDHEN and CDR2 SYDVKM. Here the CDR3 reads CASSLFGVRQPQHF. CDR3 in DNA: TGTGCCAGCAGTTTATTCGGGGTTCGCCAGCCCCAGCATTTT.

About this clone itself: Mismatch with germline at one junction end may stem from a read error. This chain connects TRBV2 to TRBJ2-7, with 8 positions matching TRBD2. The CDR3 sequence is 13 residues long. Germline CDR1 SNHLY, CDR2 FYNNEI. Here the CDR3 DNA reads TGTGCCAGCAGAGAAGGGACTAGTGGGGAGCAGTACTTC. Its translation: CASREGTSGEQYF.

The chain is built from TRBV7-9 and TRBJ1-1; D gene unclear. In germline, CDR1 is SEHNR, CDR2 FQNEAQ (reference sequence). The CDR3 covers 15 residues. Trimming removed 1 base from V and 0 bases from J, with 9 bases in between. The CDR3 DNA follows: TGTGCCAGCAGCTTAGTAGCAGCGCTGAACACTGAAGCTTTCTTT. The encoded protein is CASSLVAALNTEAFF.

The CDR3 loop is CASSAGPTYEQYF. DNA of the CDR3: TGTGCCAGCAGCGCGGGACCGACCTACGAGCAGTACTTC. The V gene is TRBV7-9, the J gene TRBJ2-7, with D possibly being TRBD2 (6 bases). Trimming took off 5 bases at V and 2 bases at J, with 10 bases between the two ends. Germline assignment: CDR1 SEHNR and CDR2 FQNEAQ (reference sequence). CDR3 length: 13 residues.

The chain carries TRBV7-3 and TRBJ2-1; 9 nucleotides match TRBD2. The CDR3 has 17 amino acids. Germline trimming cut 0 bases from V and 2 bases from J; bases unmatched to any gene: 5. Per the germline V gene, CDR1 is SGHTA and CDR2 is FQGTGA. Here the CDR3 DNA reads TGTGCCAGCAGCTTAACGATTAGCGGGAGCCCCTACAATGAGCAGTTCTTC. It yields the protein CASSLTISGSPYNEQFF. Full variable domain (rest looked up from reference TRBV7-3 and TRBJ2-1): GAGVSQTPSNKVTEKGKYVELRCDPISGHTALYWYRQSLGQGPEFLIYFQGTGAADDSGLPNDRFFAVRPEGSVSTLKIQRTERGDSAVYLCASSLTISGSPYNEQFFGPGTRLTVL.

A remark on this clone: Additional DNA sequences in this sample encode the identical CDR3. V usage is TRBV7-6 and J usage is TRBJ2-3; 7 positions match TRBD2. This CDR3 has 15 amino acids. CDR1 SGHVS and CDR2 FNYEAQ come from the germline V gene. The V and J ends lost 1 base and 5 bases, in that order; junction bases with no gene match: 6. The CDR3 DNA sequence: TGTGCCAGCAGCTTAGGACTAGCTGGAGGAGATACGCAGTATTTT. Its protein product is CASSLGLAGGDTQYF. Variable domain in full (rest from reference TRBV7-6 and TRBJ2-3): GAGVSQSPRYKVTKRGQDVALRCDPISGHVSLYWYRQALGQGPEFLTYFNYEAQQDKSGLPNDRFSAERPEGSISTLTIQRTEQRDSAMYRCASSLGLAGGDTQYFGPGTRLTVL.

The CDR3 DNA sequence: TGCGCCAGCAGCTCCCAAACAGGGGAAGGCTACGAGCAGTACTTC. This sequence encodes CASSSQTGEGYEQYF. The chain has TRBV4-1 and TRBJ2-7, with 7 bases that match TRBD1. The germline V gene has CDR1 MGHRA and CDR2 YSYEKL. This CDR3 region has 15 residues. Germline trimming cut 5 bases from V and 3 bases from J; bases unmatched to any gene: 10.

The genes are TRBV7-2 and TRBJ2-7, with D perhaps TRBD2 (7 bases). Looked up from germline, CDR1 is SGHTA and CDR2 is FQGNSA. The CDR3 has 16 amino acids. Deletions cut 4 bases from V and 4 bases from J, with 20 bases between. In nucleotides, the CDR3 is TGTGCCAGCAGCTCTGGCGGGGGCCACAGCCAATACGAGCAGTACTTC. Amino acid sequence: CASSSGGGHSQYEQYF.

This clone was seen a handful of times. V gene TRBV19 combines with J gene TRBJ2-7; D gene unclear. V was cut by 0 bases and J by 0 bases, with 6 bases left in between. The CDR3 runs 14 residues. Looked up from germline, CDR1 is LNHDA and CDR2 is SQIVND (reference sequence). The CDR3 DNA is TGTGCCAGTAGTATAGAATGGCCCTCCTACGAGCAGTACTTC. It codes for CASSIEWPSYEQYF.

The chain joins TRBV11-2 to TRBJ2-1, with TRBD2 matching over 8 bases. The germline gives CDR1 SGHAT, CDR2 FQNNGV. The CDR3 contains 17 residues. The V gene end was trimmed by 2 bases and the J gene end by 0 bases; junction bases not matched to a gene: 6. The CDR3 spells CASSLPGGGSSYNEQFF. CDR3 coding DNA: TGTGCCAGCAGCTTACCTGGCGGGGGGAGCTCCTACAATGAGCAGTTCTTC.

The V and J genes are TRBV7-9 and TRBJ2-2, with 12 bases lining up with TRBD2. V lost 7 bases to trimming and J lost 3 bases; unmatched junction nucleotides: 9. CDR3 length: 17 amino acids. The germline V gene has CDR1 SEHNR and CDR2 FQNEAQ (reference sequence). This chain's CDR3 is CASTAASGRGYTGELFF. The CDR3 nucleotides read TGTGCCAGCACCGCGGCTAGCGGGAGGGGATACACCGGGGAGCTGTTTTTT.

The V call is TRBV5-6, the J call TRBJ1-5; possibly TRBD1 for D (5 bases). This CDR3 spans 13 amino acids. V dropped 0 bases and J dropped 7 bases, with 8 bases sitting between them. In germline, CDR1 is SGHDT, CDR2 YYEEEE. Here the CDR3 reads CASSLGGGQPQHF. In nucleotides, the CDR3 is TGTGCCAGCAGCTTGGGCGGGGGACAGCCCCAGCATTTT.

This clone appeared a few times. The chain has TRBV4-1 and TRBJ2-7; 10 nucleotides agree with TRBD2. The J segment lost 2 bases and the V segment lost 0 bases, leaving 7 bases of the junction unmatched. Germline V lookup: CDR1 MGHRA, CDR2 YSYEKL. This CDR3 is built from 17 residues. Here the CDR3 DNA reads TGCGCCAGCAGCCAAGAATTGGGACTAGCGACGACCTACGAGCAGTACTTC. This sequence encodes CASSQELGLATTYEQYF.

This clone was picked up a small number of times. V usage is TRBV4-3 and J usage is TRBJ2-3; a possible D gene is TRBD2 (5 bases). Germline CDR1 LGHNA, CDR2 YSLEER. Trimming shortened V by 2 bases and J by 1 base, and 10 bases separated the two germline ends. This CDR3 has 15 amino acids. DNA of the CDR3: TGCGCCAGCAGCCAAACCCTAGCAGGCACAGATACGCAGTATTTT. It yields the protein CASSQTLAGTDTQYF.

Points on this clone: The sample holds other DNA sequences that translate to the same CDR3. The chain links TRBV5-1 to TRBJ2-5, with 8 bases identical to TRBD2. J gave up 5 bases and V 4 bases, and 4 bases lay outside the gene matches. The CDR3 has 13 amino acids. Germline CDR1 and CDR2: SGHRS and YFSETQ. The chain's CDR3 is CASSLGGGETQYF. As DNA, the CDR3 is TGCGCCAGCAGCCTGGGCGGGGGGGAGACCCAGTACTTC. The entire variable domain, with the rest obtained from reference TRBV5-1 and TRBJ2-5, is as follows: KAGVTQTPRYLIKTRGQQVTLSCSPISGHRSVSWYQQTPGQGLQFLFEYFSETQRNKGNFPGRFSGRQFSNSRSEMNVSTLELGDSALYLCASSLGGGETQYFGPGTRLLVL.

This clone was counted once. The J gene is TRBJ2-3, the V gene TRBV15; tentative D call: TRBD2 (5 bases). Trimming left V 5 bases short and J 6 bases short, with 9 bases between. Germline V gives CDR1 LNHNV, CDR2 YYDKDF (reference sequence). CDR3 length: 12 amino acids. The CDR3 here is CATSGWEDTQYF. In DNA form, the CDR3 reads TGTGCCACCAGCGGGTGGGAGGATACGCAGTATTTT.

The chain links TRBV5-1 to TRBJ2-7; TRBD2 aligns across 7 bases. Looked up from germline, CDR1 is SGHRS and CDR2 is YFSETQ. Trimming took 0 bases from V and 0 from J; bases not matched to a gene: 3. This CDR3 is built from 15 residues. The CDR3 sequence is CASSLAGGSSYEQYF. In DNA form, the CDR3 reads TGCGCCAGCAGCTTGGCCGGCGGGAGCTCCTACGAGCAGTACTTC. The full variable domain, completed using reference TRBV5-1 and TRBJ2-7, is KAGVTQTPRYLIKTRGQQVTLSCSPISGHRSVSWYQQTPGQGLQFLFEYFSETQRNKGNFPGRFSGRQFSNSRSEMNVSTLELGDSALYLCASSLAGGSSYEQYFGPGTRLTVT.

The chain carries TRBV7-4 and TRBJ2-5; TRBD1 aligns across 8 bases. The V and J ends lost 4 bases and 4 bases, in that order; junction bases with no gene match: 8. Germline V gene lookup returns CDR1 SGHVT and CDR2 SQSDAQ. The CDR3 contains 15 residues. CDR3 in amino acids: CASSSLARGRETQYF. Here the CDR3 DNA reads TGTGCCAGCAGCTCGCTGGCCAGGGGGCGAGAGACCCAGTACTTC.

The chain recombines TRBV7-3 with TRBJ1-5; 7 bases are a match to TRBD1. The CDR3 extends over 17 amino acids. In germline, CDR1 is SGHTA, CDR2 FQGTGA. V trimming: 5 bases; J trimming: 3 bases; junction bases outside the gene matches: 13. This CDR3 is CASSLVGSGGSNQPQHF. The DNA of the CDR3 is TGTGCCAGCAGCCTAGTTGGTTCAGGGGGTTCCAATCAGCCCCAGCATTTT. Supplemented by reference TRBV7-3 and TRBJ1-5, the full variable domain reads GAGVSQTPSNKVTEKGKYVELRCDPISGHTALYWYRQSLGQGPEFLIYFQGTGAADDSGLPNDRFFAVRPEGSVSTLKIQRTERGDSAVYLCASSLVGSGGSNQPQHFGDGTRLSIL.